Here is one T cell receptor (beta chain) with its context. This entry comes from a study of blood T cell repertoires in COVID-19. Overall study context: T cells, B-cell-depleted T cells, or PBMCs provided the cDNA or gDNA that served as material.

Sequencing used immunoSEQ multiplex PCR; TCRdb keeps in-frame clones, though not all of them. The sample lists roughly 230,000 clones, about four fifths occurring once. Trimming removed 6 bases from V and 0 bases from J, with 12 bases in between. The CDR3 totals 16 residues. Germline V gene data show CDR1 as MDHEN and CDR2 as SYDVKM. The origin of this receptor is a man aged 45-60 years with active or convalescent COVID-19. Sequencing was performed on peripheral blood. The rearrangement links TRBV28 to TRBJ1-6; D unresolved. The CDR3 here is CASRRTDSSYNSPLHF. CDR3 DNA sequence: TGTGCCAGCAGACGGACTGATAGCTCCTATAATTCACCCCTCCACTTT.